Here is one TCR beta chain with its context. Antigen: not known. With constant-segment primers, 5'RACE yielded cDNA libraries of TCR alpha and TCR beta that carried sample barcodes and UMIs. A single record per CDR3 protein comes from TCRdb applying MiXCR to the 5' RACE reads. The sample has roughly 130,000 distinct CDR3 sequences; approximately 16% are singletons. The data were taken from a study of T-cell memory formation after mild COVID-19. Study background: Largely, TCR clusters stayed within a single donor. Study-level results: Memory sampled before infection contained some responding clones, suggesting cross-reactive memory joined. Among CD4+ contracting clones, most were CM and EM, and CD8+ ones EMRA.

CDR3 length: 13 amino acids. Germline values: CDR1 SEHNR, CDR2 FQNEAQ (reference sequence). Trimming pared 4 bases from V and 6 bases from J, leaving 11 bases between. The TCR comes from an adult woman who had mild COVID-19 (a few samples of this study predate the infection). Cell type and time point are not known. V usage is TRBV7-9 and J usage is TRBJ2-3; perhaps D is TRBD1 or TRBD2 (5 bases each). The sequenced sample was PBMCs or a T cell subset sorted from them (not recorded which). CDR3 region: CASSYSRGDTQYF. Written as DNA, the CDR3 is TGTGCCAGCAGCTACTCTCGGGGCGATACGCAGTATTTT.